This T cell receptor (beta chain) originates from a study of blood T cell repertoires in COVID-19. Whole-study context: PBMCs, B-cell-depleted T cells, or T cells provided the cDNA or gDNA that made up the material.

Sequencing was performed with immunoSEQ multiplex PCR; in TCRdb, only in-frame clones are kept and a portion is missing. The table lists fewer than 700,000 clones, about 89% of them singletons. Seattle-derived patients entered the study during active infection and were followed longitudinally. The germline V gene encodes CDR1 SNHLY and CDR2 FYNNEI. V trimming: 8 bases; J trimming: 3 bases; junction bases outside the gene matches: 12. CDR3 length: 15 amino acids. The TCR comes from a woman between 45 and 65 years old with COVID-19, enrolled during active disease. The chain combines TRBV2 with TRBJ2-5; 7 nucleotides agree with TRBD1. Sequences were obtained from peripheral blood. The CDR3 nucleotides read TGTGCCAGCGGGAGAGGGACAGTCGGAAAAGAGACCCAGTACTTC. Its protein product is CASGRGTVGKETQYF. Supplemented by reference TRBV2 and TRBJ2-5, the full variable domain reads EPEVTQTPSHQVTQMGQEVILRCVPISNHLYFYWYRQILGQKVEFLVSFYNNEISEKSEIFDDQFSVERPDGSNFTLKIRSTKLEDSAMYFCASGRGTVGKETQYFGPGTRLLVL.